This T cell receptor (beta chain) came from a study of cytomegalovirus exposure and HLA in healthy donors. Findings of the study overall: Later, an analysis found that common viral pathogens appeared to be linked with several of the most significant clusters. As a later analysis revealed, the rate of TCR association differed by HLA locus, with DRB1 most and HLA-C fewest. Among TCR sequences, most were rare, though some public TCRs appeared in many donors.

Worth noting for this clone: Its antigen is not known.

The PCR made use of 60 Vbeta and 13 Jbeta primers. As processed by the authors: A later analysis tallied 75 million to 80 million unique TCR beta chains, approximately 11 million of them shared. The repertoire was sequenced with immunoSEQ multiplex PCR; TCRdb's copy has only in-frame clones and lacks some. V and J calls and clone size follow that table, whereas D and trimming were derived from the DNA. Found here are 25,000 to 40,000 clones; the top ten clones hold approximately 4.8%. V was clipped by 6 bases and J by 4 bases; unmatched bases: 5. Germline-derived CDR1 and CDR2 are MNHNS and SASEGT. CDR3 length equals 13 residues.

Sample: PBMCs. The receptor comes from a female donor in good health and CMV-seronegative. The V and J genes are TRBV6-1 and TRBJ1-1; 7 nucleotides match TRBD1. The CDR3 nucleotides are TGTGCCAGCAGGGAGACAGGGACCACTGAAGCTTTCTTT. This translates into CASRETGTTEAFF.